This T cell receptor (beta chain) was documented in a study of blood T cell repertoires in COVID-19. Whole-study context: PBMCs, B-cell-depleted T cells, or T cells provided the cDNA or gDNA that made up the material.

TCRdb's table, derived via immunoSEQ multiplex PCR, lists solely in-frame clones and lacks some. Of some 150,000 clones in the sample, around 83% are singletons; the top ten hold about 1.6%. The ends were cut back, 3 bases at V and 8 bases at J, with 16 bases in the middle. The CDR3 runs to 15 residues. Germline V gives CDR1 MDHEN, CDR2 SYDVKM. The source is a human donor in a cohort sampled during active COVID-19. This chain uses TRBV28 with TRBJ1-4; D uncertain. The sequenced sample consisted of peripheral blood. CDR3 bases: TGTGCCAGCAGTTTGGGAGGACCCGGGAGCGAAAAACTGTTTTTT. This encodes CASSLGGPGSEKLFF.